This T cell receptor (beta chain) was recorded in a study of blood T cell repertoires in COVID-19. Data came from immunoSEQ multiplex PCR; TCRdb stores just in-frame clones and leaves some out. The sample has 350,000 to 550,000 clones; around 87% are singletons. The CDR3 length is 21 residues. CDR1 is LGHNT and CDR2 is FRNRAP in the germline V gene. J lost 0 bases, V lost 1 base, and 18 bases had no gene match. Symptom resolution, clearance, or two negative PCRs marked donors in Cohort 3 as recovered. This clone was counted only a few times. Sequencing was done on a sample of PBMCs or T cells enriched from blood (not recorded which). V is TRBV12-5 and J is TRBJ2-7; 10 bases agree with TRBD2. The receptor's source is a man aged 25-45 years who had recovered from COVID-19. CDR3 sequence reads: CASGLDPRGSGRPSLSYEQYF. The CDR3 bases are TGTGCTAGTGGTTTGGATCCTCGGGGTAGCGGGAGGCCGTCCCTCTCCTACGAGCAGTACTTC.